The rows below give T cell receptor beta chains drawn from one sample of a study of CD8 T cells in Susac syndrome. Each CDR3 protein is one row after TCRdb ran MiXCR on the immunoSEQ multiplex PCR reads. The data contain some 100,000 distinct CDR3 sequences, 95% of them seen just once; the ten biggest clones take up approximately 0.3%. Sequencing was performed on CD8+ T cells from PBMCs. The receptors derive from a human donor with Susac syndrome. CDR3s include the opening cysteine and the closing phenylalanine or tryptophan. A D gene is named only where the DNA matches it firmly. A row's size may be missing; if present it is once, few, many or a size class.

V: TRBV3-1; D: NA; J: TRBJ2-3; size: NA; DNA: TGTGCCAGCAGCCAAACTGGGGATCGCACAGATACGCAGTATTTT; CDR3: CASSQTGDRTDTQYF
V: TRBV15; D: NA; J: TRBJ2-6; size: NA; DNA: TGTGCCACCAGGGGTAACCCCTCTGGGGCCAACGTCCTGACTTTC; CDR3: CATRGNPSGANVLTF
V: TRBV7-9; D: NA; J: TRBJ1-1; size: NA; DNA: TGTGCCAGCAGCTTAGATGTTTCCACTGAAGCTTTCTTT; CDR3: CASSLDVSTEAFF
V: TRBV6-4; D: NA; J: TRBJ2-5; size: NA; DNA: TGTGCCAGCAGCCCGACCGGTGGAGAATGGGAGACCCAGTACTTC; CDR3: CASSPTGGEWETQYF
V: TRBV20-1; D: TRBD2; J: TRBJ2-7; size: once; DNA: TGCAGTGCTGTAATCCCTAGCGGGAGAGTCCACGAGCAGTACTTC; CDR3: CSAVIPSGRVHEQYF
V: TRBV5-6; D: NA; J: TRBJ2-5; size: NA; DNA: TGTGCCAGCCCGACAGACGACCAAGAGACCCAGTACTTC; CDR3: CASPTDDQETQYF
V: TRBV2; D: NA; J: TRBJ1-1; size: few; DNA: TGTGCCAGCAGTGAAGCTTTCTTT; CDR3: CASSEAFF
V: TRBV27; D: TRBD2; J: TRBJ2-1; size: NA; DNA: TGTGCCAGCAGTCTCCAGGGGGTAGCGGGGGATGAGCAGTTCTTC; CDR3: CASSLQGVAGDEQFF
V: TRBV5-6; D: NA; J: TRBJ2-7; size: NA; DNA: TGTGCCAGCAGCATTGGGACGGTGACCTACGAGCAGTACTTC; CDR3: CASSIGTVTYEQYF
V: TRBV3-1; D: NA; J: TRBJ2-3; size: NA; DNA: TGTGCCAGCAGCCCCGACCGGGACCTTGGGACGCAGTATTTT; CDR3: CASSPDRDLGTQYF
V: TRBV4-1; D: NA; J: TRBJ1-1; size: NA; DNA: TGCGCCAGCAGCCAAGCCAGCGACACTGAAGCTTTCTTT; CDR3: CASSQASDTEAFF
V: TRBV7-6; D: NA; J: TRBJ2-3; size: NA; DNA: TGTGCCAGCAGCCGGGACACTAGCACAGATACGCAGTATTTT; CDR3: CASSRDTSTDTQYF
V: TRBV27; D: NA; J: TRBJ2-1; size: NA; DNA: TGTGCCAGCAGTCCGTGGACAGAGGAATACAATGAGCAGTTCTTC; CDR3: CASSPWTEEYNEQFF
V: TRBV9; D: NA; J: TRBJ1-1; size: NA; DNA: TGTGCCAGCAGCGTAGGCCAGGGATTGAACACTGAAGCTTTCTTT; CDR3: CASSVGQGLNTEAFF
V: TRBV12-3/TRBV12-4; D: NA; J: TRBJ2-7; size: once; DNA: TGTGCTCGACGGGGAGACTCCTACGAGCAGTACTTC; CDR3: CARRGDSYEQYF
V: TRBV27; D: NA; J: TRBJ1-2; size: once; DNA: TGTGCCAGCGGCCGCGATGGGACATCCCTGACCTTC; CDR3: CASGRDGTSLTF
V: TRBV3-1; D: NA; J: TRBJ1-5; size: NA; DNA: TGTGCCAGCAGCTCAGATCCTACTAGGCCCCAGCATTTT; CDR3: CASSSDPTRPQHF
V: TRBV29-1; D: NA; J: TRBJ2-7; size: NA; DNA: TGCAGCGTTGAAGAAATCGGACGCAGCGAGCAGTACTTC; CDR3: CSVEEIGRSEQYF
V: TRBV12-5; D: NA; J: TRBJ1-2; size: NA; DNA: TGTGCTAGTGGTTCCTACCAGGGTGACTATGGCTACACCTTC; CDR3: CASGSYQGDYGYTF